This T cell receptor (beta chain) was observed in a study of T cell changes during pregnancy in multiple sclerosis. Sequencing used immunoSEQ multiplex PCR; TCRdb keeps in-frame clones, though not all of them. Of approximately 110,000 clones in the sample, about 89% are singletons; the top ten hold about 3.2%. Sequenced material: peripheral blood, taken after pregnancy. The receptor's source is a female donor with multiple sclerosis, enrolled in a pregnancy study.

CDR3 DNA: TGTGCCACCTGGGGGCCCGGGACAGGTTCCTACGAGCAGTACTTC. It yields the protein CATWGPGTGSYEQYF. The chain links TRBV2 to TRBJ2-7, with TRBD1 matching 8 bases. The germline V gene has CDR1 SNHLY and CDR2 FYNNEI. The CDR3 has 15 amino acids. With 10 bases clipped from V and 1 base from J, the junction kept 12 bases outside the gene matches. Complete variable domain (other parts from reference TRBV2 and TRBJ2-7): EPEVTQTPSHQVTQMGQEVILRCVPISNHLYFYWYRQILGQKVEFLVSFYNNEISEKSEIFDDQFSVERPDGSNFTLKIRSTKLEDSAMYFCATWGPGTGSYEQYFGPGTRLTVT.